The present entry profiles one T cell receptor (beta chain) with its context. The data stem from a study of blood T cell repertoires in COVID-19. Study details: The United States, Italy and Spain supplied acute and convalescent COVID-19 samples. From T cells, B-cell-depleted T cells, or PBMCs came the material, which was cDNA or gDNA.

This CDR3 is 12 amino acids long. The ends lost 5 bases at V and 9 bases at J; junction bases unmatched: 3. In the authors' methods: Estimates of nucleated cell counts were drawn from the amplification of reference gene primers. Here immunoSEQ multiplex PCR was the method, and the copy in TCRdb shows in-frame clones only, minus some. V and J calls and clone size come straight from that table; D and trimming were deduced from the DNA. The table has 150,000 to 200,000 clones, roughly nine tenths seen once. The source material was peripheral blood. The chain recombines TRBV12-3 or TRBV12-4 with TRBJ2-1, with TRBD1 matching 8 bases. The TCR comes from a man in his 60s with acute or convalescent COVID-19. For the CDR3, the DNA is TGTGCCAGCAGTCGGACAGGGCGTGAGCAGTTCTTC. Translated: CASSRTGREQFF.